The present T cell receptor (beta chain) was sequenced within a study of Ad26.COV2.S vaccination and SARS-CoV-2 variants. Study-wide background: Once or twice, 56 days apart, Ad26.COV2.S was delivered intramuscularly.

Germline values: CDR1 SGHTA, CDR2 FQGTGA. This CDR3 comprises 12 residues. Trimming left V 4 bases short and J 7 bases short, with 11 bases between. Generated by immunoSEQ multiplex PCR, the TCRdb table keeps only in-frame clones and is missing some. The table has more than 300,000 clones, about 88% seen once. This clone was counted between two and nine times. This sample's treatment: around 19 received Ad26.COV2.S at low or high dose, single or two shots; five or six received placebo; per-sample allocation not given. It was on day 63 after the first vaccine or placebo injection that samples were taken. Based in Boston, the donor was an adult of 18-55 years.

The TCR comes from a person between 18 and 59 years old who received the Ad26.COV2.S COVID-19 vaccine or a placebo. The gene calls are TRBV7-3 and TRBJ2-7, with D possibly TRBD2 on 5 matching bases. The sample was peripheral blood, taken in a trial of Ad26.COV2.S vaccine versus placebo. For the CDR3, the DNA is TGTGCCAGCAGCTCCGACCGCGGGGAGCAGTACTTC. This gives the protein CASSSDRGEQYF. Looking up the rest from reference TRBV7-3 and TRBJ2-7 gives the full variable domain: GAGVSQTPSNKVTEKGKYVELRCDPISGHTALYWYRQSLGQGPEFLIYFQGTGAADDSGLPNDRFFAVRPEGSVSTLKIQRTERGDSAVYLCASSSDRGEQYFGPGTRLTVT.